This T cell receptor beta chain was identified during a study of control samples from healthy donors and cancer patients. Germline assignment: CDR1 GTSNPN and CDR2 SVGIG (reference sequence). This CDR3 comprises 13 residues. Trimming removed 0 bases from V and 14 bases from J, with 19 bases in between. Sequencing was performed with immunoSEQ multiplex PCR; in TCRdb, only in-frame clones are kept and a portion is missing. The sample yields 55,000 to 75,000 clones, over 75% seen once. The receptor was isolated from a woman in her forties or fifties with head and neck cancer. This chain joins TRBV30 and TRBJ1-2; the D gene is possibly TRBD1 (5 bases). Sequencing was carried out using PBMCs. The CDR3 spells CAWSVLGGAGSTF. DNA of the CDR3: TGTGCCTGGAGTGTACTTGGAGGGGCGGGGAGTACCTTC.